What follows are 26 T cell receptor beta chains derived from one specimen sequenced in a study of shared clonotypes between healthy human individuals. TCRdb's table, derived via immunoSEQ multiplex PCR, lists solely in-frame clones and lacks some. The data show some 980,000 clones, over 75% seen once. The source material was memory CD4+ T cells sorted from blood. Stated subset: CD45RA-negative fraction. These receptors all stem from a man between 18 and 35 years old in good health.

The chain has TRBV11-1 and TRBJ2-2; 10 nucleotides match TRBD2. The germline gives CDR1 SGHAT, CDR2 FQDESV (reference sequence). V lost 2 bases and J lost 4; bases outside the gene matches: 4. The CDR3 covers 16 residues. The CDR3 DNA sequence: TGTGCCAGCAGCTTACTAGCGGGAGTTAGCACCGGGGAGCTGTTTTTT. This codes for CASSLLAGVSTGELFF. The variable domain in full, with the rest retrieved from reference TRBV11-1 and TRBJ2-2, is EAEVAQSPRYKITEKSQAVAFWCDPISGHATLYWYRQILGQGPELLVQFQDESVVDDSQLPKDRFSAERLKGVDSTLKIQPAELGDSAMYLCASSLLAGVSTGELFFGEGSRLTVL.

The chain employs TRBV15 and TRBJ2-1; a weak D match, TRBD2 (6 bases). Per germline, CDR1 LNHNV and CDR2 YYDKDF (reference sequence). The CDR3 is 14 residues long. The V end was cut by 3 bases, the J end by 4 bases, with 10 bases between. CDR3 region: CATSSLASYNEQFF. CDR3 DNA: TGTGCCACCAGCAGTCTAGCGAGTTACAATGAGCAGTTCTTC.

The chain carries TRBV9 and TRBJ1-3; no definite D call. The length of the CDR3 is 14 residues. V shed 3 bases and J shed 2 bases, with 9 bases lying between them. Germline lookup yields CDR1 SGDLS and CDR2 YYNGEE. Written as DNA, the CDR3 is TGTGCCAGCAGCGCTCCGGGGACTGGAAACACCATATATTTT. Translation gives CASSAPGTGNTIYF.

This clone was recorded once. This CDR3 is CASSPRALPYGYTF. The CDR3 nucleotides are TGTGCCAGCTCACCACGGGCACTGCCCTATGGCTACACCTTC. The rearrangement links TRBV18 to TRBJ1-2; D not certain. V gave up 1 base and J gave up 4 bases, with 10 bases separating them. The CDR3 contains 14 residues. In germline, CDR1 is KGHSH, CDR2 LQKENI.

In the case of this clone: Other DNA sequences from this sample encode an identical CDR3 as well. This CDR3 reads CASSPPGASYEQYF. The CDR3 DNA reads as TGTGCCAGCAGCCCTCCAGGGGCCTCCTACGAGCAGTACTTC. This chain uses TRBV7-9 with TRBJ2-7; perhaps TRBD1 as D (6 bases). Trimming left V 5 bases short and J 0 bases short, with 11 bases between. Germline assignment: CDR1 SEHNR and CDR2 FQNEAQ (reference sequence). CDR3 length: 14 residues.

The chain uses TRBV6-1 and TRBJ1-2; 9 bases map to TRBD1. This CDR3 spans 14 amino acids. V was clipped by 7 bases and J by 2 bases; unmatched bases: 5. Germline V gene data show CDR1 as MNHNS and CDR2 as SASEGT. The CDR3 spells CASTQGQGNYGYTF. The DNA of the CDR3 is TGTGCCAGCACCCAGGGACAGGGAAACTATGGCTACACCTTC.

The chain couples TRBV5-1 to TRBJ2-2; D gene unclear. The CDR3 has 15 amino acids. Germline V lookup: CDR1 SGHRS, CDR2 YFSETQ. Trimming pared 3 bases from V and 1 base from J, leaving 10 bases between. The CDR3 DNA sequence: TGCGCCAGCAGCTCAGGCGAAAGGAACACCGGGGAGCTGTTTTTT. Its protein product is CASSSGERNTGELFF.

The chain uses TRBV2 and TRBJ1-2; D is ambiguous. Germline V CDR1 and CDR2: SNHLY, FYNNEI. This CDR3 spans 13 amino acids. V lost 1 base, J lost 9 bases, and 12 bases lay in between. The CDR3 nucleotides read TGTGCCAGCAGTGAAGACGAGCCGGCCCGCTACACCTTC. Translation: CASSEDEPARYTF.

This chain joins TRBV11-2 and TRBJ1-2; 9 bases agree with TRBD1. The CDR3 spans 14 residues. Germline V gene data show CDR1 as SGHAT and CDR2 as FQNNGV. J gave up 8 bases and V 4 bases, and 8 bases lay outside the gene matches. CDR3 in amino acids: CASSSPRDRDGYTF. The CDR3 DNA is TGTGCCAGCAGCTCACCCCGGGACAGGGACGGCTACACCTTC.

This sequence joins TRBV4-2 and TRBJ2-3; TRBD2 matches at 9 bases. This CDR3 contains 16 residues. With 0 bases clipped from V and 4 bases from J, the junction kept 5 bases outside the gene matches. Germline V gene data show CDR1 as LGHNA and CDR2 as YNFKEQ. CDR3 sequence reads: CASSQERGGRADTQYF. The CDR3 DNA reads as TGTGCCAGCAGCCAAGAGCGGGGGGGGCGAGCAGATACGCAGTATTTT.

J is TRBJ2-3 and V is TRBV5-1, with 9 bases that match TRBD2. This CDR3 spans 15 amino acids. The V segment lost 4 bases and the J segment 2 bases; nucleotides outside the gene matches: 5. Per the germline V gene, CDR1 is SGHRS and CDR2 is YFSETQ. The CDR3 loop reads CASSNTSGYTDTQYF. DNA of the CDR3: TGCGCCAGCAGCAACACTAGCGGGTACACAGATACGCAGTATTTT.

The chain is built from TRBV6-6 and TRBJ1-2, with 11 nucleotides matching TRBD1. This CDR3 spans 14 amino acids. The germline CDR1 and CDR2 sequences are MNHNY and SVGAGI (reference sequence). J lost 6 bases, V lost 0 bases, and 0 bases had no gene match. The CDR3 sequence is CASSYSDRGHGYTF. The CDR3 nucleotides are TGTGCCAGCAGTTACTCGGACAGGGGGCATGGCTACACCTTC.

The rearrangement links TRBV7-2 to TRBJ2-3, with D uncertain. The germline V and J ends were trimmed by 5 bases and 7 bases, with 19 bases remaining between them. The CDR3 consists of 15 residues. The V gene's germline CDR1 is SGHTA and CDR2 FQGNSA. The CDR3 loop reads CASSRDSSTTYTQYF. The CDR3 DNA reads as TGTGCCAGCAGCCGCGACTCATCCACCACGTATACGCAGTATTTT.

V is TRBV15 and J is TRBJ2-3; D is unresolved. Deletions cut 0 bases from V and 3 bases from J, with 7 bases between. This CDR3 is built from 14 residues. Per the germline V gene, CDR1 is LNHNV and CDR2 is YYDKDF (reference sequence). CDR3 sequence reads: CATSREEGTDTQYF. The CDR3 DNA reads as TGTGCCACCAGCAGAGAGGAAGGGACAGATACGCAGTATTTT.

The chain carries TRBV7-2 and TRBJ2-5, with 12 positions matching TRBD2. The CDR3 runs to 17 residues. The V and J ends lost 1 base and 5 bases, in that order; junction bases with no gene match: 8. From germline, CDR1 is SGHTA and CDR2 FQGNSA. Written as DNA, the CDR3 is TGTGCCAGCAGCTTAGACCCGACTAGCGGGAGTTGGGAGACCCAGTACTTC. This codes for CASSLDPTSGSWETQYF.

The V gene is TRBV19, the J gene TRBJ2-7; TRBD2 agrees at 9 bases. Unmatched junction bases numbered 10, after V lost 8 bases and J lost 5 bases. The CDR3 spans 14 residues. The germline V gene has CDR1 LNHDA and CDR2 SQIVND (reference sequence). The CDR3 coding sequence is TGTGCCAGTTCCTATAGCGGGAGCTCGAACGAGCAGTACTTC. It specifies CASSYSGSSNEQYF. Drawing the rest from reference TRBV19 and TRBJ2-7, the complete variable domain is DGGITQSPKYLFRKEGQNVTLSCEQNLNHDAMYWYRQDPGQGLRLIYYSQIVNDFQKGDIAEGYSVSREKKESFPLTVTSAQKNPTAFYLCASSYSGSSNEQYFGPGTRLTVT.

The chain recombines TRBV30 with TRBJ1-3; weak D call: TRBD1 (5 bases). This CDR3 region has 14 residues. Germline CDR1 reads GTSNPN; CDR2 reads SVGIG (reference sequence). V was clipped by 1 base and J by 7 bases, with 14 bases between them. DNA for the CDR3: TGTGCCTGGAGTGCAGGCGCCAGGGTGAACACCATATATTTT. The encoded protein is CAWSAGARVNTIYF.

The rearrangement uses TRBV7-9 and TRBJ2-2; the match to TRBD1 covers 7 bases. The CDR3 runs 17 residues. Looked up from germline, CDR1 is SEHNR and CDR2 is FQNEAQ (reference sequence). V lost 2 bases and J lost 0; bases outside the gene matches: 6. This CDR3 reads CASSLSRQGTNTGELFF. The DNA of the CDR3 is TGTGCCAGCAGCTTAAGCCGACAGGGAACGAACACCGGGGAGCTGTTTTTT. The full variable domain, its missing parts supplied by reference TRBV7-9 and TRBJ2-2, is DTGVSQNPRHKITKRGQNVTFRCDPISEHNRLYWYRQTLGQGPEFLTYFQNEAQLEKSRLLSDRFSAERPKGSFSTLEIQRTEQGDSAMYLCASSLSRQGTNTGELFFGEGSRLTVL.

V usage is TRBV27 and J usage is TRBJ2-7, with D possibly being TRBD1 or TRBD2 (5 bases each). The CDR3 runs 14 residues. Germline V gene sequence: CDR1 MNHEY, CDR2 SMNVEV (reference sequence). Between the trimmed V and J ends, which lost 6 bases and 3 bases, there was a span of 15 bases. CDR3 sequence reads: CASRGRPTSYEQYF. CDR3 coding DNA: TGTGCCAGCAGGGGACGCCCAACAAGCTACGAGCAGTACTTC.

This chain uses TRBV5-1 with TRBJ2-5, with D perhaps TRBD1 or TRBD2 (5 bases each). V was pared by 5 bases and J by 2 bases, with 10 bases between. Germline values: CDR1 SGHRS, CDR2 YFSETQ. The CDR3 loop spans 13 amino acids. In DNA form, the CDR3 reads TGCGCCAGCAGTCGAGGGGATCAAGAGACCCAGTACTTC. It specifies CASSRGDQETQYF.

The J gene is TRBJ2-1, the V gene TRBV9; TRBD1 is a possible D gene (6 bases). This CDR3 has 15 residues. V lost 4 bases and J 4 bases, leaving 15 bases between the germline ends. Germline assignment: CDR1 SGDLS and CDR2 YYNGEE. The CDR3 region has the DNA TGTGCCAGCAGCTCCGGGGCAGGGGATTACAATGAGCAGTTCTTC. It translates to CASSSGAGDYNEQFF.

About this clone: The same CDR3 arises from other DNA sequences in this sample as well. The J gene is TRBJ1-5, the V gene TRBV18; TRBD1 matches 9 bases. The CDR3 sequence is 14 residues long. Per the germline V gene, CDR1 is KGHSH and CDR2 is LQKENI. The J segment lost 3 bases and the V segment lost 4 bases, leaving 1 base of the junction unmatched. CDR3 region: CASSRTGDNQPQHF. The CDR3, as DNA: TGTGCCAGCTCACGGACAGGGGACAATCAGCCCCAGCATTTT.

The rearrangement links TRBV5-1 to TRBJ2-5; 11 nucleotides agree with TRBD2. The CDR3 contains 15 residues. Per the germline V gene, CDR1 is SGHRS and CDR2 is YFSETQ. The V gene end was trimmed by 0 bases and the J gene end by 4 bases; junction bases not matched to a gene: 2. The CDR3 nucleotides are TGCGCCAGCAGCTTGGAACTAGCGGGAGCAGAGACCCAGTACTTC. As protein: CASSLELAGAETQYF.

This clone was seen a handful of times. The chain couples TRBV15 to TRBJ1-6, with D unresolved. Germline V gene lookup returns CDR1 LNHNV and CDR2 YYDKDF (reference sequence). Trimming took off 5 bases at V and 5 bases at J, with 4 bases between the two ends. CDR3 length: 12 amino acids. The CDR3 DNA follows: TGTGCCACCAGCTGGGATAATTCACCCCTCCACTTT. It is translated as CATSWDNSPLHF.

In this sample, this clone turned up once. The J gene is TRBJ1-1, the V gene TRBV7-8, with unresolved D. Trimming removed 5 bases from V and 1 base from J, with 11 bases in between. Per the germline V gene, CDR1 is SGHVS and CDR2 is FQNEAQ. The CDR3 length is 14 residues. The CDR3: CASSLLRENTEAFF. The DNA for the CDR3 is TGTGCCAGCAGCCTACTCCGGGAGAACACTGAAGCTTTCTTT.

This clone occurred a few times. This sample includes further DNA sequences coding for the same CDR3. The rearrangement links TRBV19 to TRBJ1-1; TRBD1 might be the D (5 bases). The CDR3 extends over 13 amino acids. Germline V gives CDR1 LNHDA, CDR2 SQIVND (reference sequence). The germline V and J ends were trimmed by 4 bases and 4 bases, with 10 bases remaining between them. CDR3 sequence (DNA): TGTGCCAGTAGTAAGGCGGGGACCACTGAAGCTTTCTTT. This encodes CASSKAGTTEAFF.